Shown below are 22 T cell receptor beta chains from a single sample sequenced in a study of blood T cell repertoires in COVID-19. Sequenced by immunoSEQ multiplex PCR; TCRdb stores in-frame clones only, minus some. This sample has some 150,000 clones, with around 87% found just once. Sequenced material: peripheral blood. The origin of the receptors is a woman in her forties or fifties with active or convalescent COVID-19.

The J gene is TRBJ1-1, the V gene TRBV29-1; perhaps TRBD1 as D (5 bases). The V gene's germline CDR1 is SQVTM and CDR2 ANQGSEA. The germline V and J ends were trimmed by 0 bases and 3 bases, with 8 bases remaining between them. CDR3 length: 13 residues. CDR3 sequence: CSVEELGDTEAFF. In nucleotides, the CDR3 is TGCAGCGTTGAAGAGTTAGGGGACACTGAAGCTTTCTTT.

The gene calls are TRBV18 and TRBJ1-5; 8 bases fit TRBD1. CDR1 is KGHSH and CDR2 is LQKENI in the germline V gene. The CDR3 spans 13 residues. Unmatched junction bases numbered 1, after V lost 4 bases and J lost 5 bases. CDR3 residues: CASSLDRDQPQHF. In nucleotides, the CDR3 is TGTGCCAGCTCACTGGACAGGGATCAGCCCCAGCATTTT.

This clone was found once. The J gene is TRBJ2-7, the V gene TRBV11-2; weak D call: TRBD1 (7 bases). Trimming pared 4 bases from V and 2 bases from J, leaving 18 bases between. The CDR3 extends over 16 amino acids. Germline CDR1 and CDR2: SGHAT and FQNNGV. The CDR3, as DNA: TGTGCCAGCAGCTCCTACAGGGGCCCTAGCGCCTACGAGCAGTACTTC. This codes for CASSSYRGPSAYEQYF.

The chain recombines TRBV5-1 with TRBJ2-2; D remains ambiguous. Germline V CDR1 and CDR2: SGHRS, YFSETQ. CDR3 size: 15 residues. Trimming took 1 base from V and 1 from J, leaving 8 bases between them. CDR3 loop: CASSLNFMNTGELFF. The CDR3 DNA reads as TGCGCCAGCAGCTTGAACTTCATGAACACCGGGGAGCTGTTTTTT.

V usage is TRBV11-2 and J usage is TRBJ1-3; 7 nucleotides agree with TRBD1. The CDR3 runs 16 residues. Unmatched junction bases numbered 2, after V lost 0 bases and J lost 0 bases. Germline CDR1 reads SGHAT; CDR2 reads FQNNGV. Here the CDR3 DNA reads TGTGCCAGCAGCTTAGAGAACAGGGGCTCTGGAAACACCATATATTTT. It encodes CASSLENRGSGNTIYF.

In its sample, this clone was seen a few times. The chain links TRBV9 to TRBJ2-7; 7 bases map to TRBD1. CDR3 size: 16 residues. After removal of 0 bases from V and 3 bases from J, the junction contained 9 bases not matched to a gene. Germline lookup yields CDR1 SGDLS and CDR2 YYNGEE. CDR3: CASSVDAGQGVYEQYF. In DNA form, the CDR3 reads TGTGCCAGCAGCGTAGACGCCGGCCAGGGGGTCTACGAGCAGTACTTC.

The V and J genes are TRBV20-1 and TRBJ2-2; perhaps TRBD2 as D (5 bases). This CDR3 has 14 amino acids. The V and J ends lost 3 bases and 3 bases respectively, with 11 bases between them. The germline V gene encodes CDR1 DFQATT and CDR2 SNEGSKA (reference sequence). The CDR3 is CSASGLADTGELFF. CDR3 DNA sequence: TGCAGTGCTAGTGGTCTAGCTGACACCGGGGAGCTGTTTTTT.

This clone came up a few times. The V gene is TRBV7-2, the J gene TRBJ2-1, with 12 bases identical to TRBD2. Germline assignment: CDR1 SGHTA and CDR2 FQGNSA. The CDR3 sequence is 14 residues long. V was pared by 5 bases and J by 6 bases, with 2 bases of the junction left unmatched. The CDR3 here is CASSPGLAGNEQFF. The CDR3 nucleotides are TGTGCCAGCAGCCCGGGACTAGCGGGCAATGAGCAGTTCTTC.

V and J are TRBV5-4 and TRBJ2-1; TRBD2 matches 11 bases. Germline lookup yields CDR1 SGHNT and CDR2 YYREEE (reference sequence). This CDR3 contains 15 residues. The trim removed 6 bases at V and 2 bases at J, leaving 4 bases unmatched. CDR3 amino acids: CASTIAGGAYNEQFF. The CDR3 DNA is TGTGCCAGCACCATAGCGGGGGGGGCCTACAATGAGCAGTTCTTC.

The J gene is TRBJ2-1, the V gene TRBV30; D is perhaps TRBD1 (5 bases). The CDR3 is made up of 15 amino acids. Germline V gives CDR1 GTSNPN, CDR2 SVGIG (reference sequence). Trimming shortened V by 2 bases and J by 0 bases, and 11 bases separated the two germline ends. The CDR3 spells CAWSKGASSYNEQFF. CDR3 nucleotide sequence: TGTGCCTGGAGTAAAGGGGCCAGCTCCTACAATGAGCAGTTCTTC.

The CDR3 DNA reads as TGTGCCATCAGTGTTGCGGGAGCGAACACTGAAGCTTTCTTT. Protein sequence: CAISVAGANTEAFF. This chain joins TRBV10-3 and TRBJ1-1, with D unclear. V lost 4 bases and J 1 base, leaving 10 bases between the germline ends. This CDR3 is built from 14 residues. The germline CDR1 and CDR2 sequences are ENHRY and SYGVKD.

The genes are TRBV15 and TRBJ2-1, with 8 positions matching TRBD2. V was clipped by 9 bases and J by 6 bases; unmatched bases: 13. The length of the CDR3 is 15 residues. CDR1 is LNHNV and CDR2 is YYDKDF in the germline V gene (reference sequence). DNA of the CDR3: TGTGCCACACATCCGGGACTAGGGGCCTCCAATGAGCAGTTCTTC. It is translated as CATHPGLGASNEQFF. Based on the CDR3 plus reference TRBV15 and TRBJ2-1, the full variable domain is DAMVIQNPRYQVTQFGKPVTLSCSQTLNHNVMYWYQQKSSQAPKLLFHYYDKDFNNEADTPDNFQSRRPNTSFCFLDIRSPGLGDTAMYLCATHPGLGASNEQFFGPGTRLTVL.

V and J are TRBV19 and TRBJ2-1; D perhaps matches TRBD1 (5 bases). The germline gives CDR1 LNHDA, CDR2 SQIVND (reference sequence). The CDR3 totals 14 residues. V gave up 1 base and J gave up 6 bases, with 10 bases separating them. In nucleotides, the CDR3 is TGTGCCAGTAGTATAGGCTTTCAGGGCAATGAGCAGTTCTTC. As protein: CASSIGFQGNEQFF. The full variable domain, rest sourced from reference TRBV19 and TRBJ2-1, is DGGITQSPKYLFRKEGQNVTLSCEQNLNHDAMYWYRQDPGQGLRLIYYSQIVNDFQKGDIAEGYSVSREKKESFPLTVTSAQKNPTAFYLCASSIGFQGNEQFFGPGTRLTVL.

V and J are TRBV12-5 and TRBJ1-5, with D tentatively TRBD1 (6 bases). This CDR3 region has 18 residues. The V and J ends lost 2 bases and 0 bases respectively, with 17 bases between them. Germline CDR1 is LGHNT and CDR2 is FRNRAP. Here the CDR3 DNA reads TGTGCTAGTGGTTTGACCGGCACAGGGACATATAGCAATCAGCCCCAGCATTTT. It codes for CASGLTGTGTYSNQPQHF.

This clone was counted ten times or more. V is TRBV30 and J is TRBJ2-5; 9 bases agree with TRBD1. CDR3 size: 16 residues. Germline trimming cut 1 base from V and 2 bases from J; bases unmatched to any gene: 8. Germline CDR1 is GTSNPN and CDR2 is SVGIG (reference sequence). This CDR3 is CAWSGGQGKYQETQYF. The CDR3 nucleotides are TGTGCCTGGAGTGGAGGACAGGGGAAATATCAAGAGACCCAGTACTTC. The full variable domain, with the rest looked up from reference TRBV30 and TRBJ2-5, is SQTIHQWPATLVQPVGSPLSLECTVEGTSNPNLYWYRQAAGRGLQLLFYSVGIGQISSEVPQNLSASRPQDRQFILSSKKLLLSDSGFYLCAWSGGQGKYQETQYFGPGTRLLVL.

V usage is TRBV23-1 and J usage is TRBJ1-2; TRBD1 matches 7 bases. TRBV23-1 is given ORF status, its function remaining uncertain. The ends lost 3 bases at V and 2 bases at J; junction bases unmatched: 9. The CDR3 spans 16 residues. The CDR3 bases are TGCGCCAGCAGTCAGCCCGGGACAGATAGCAACTATGGCTACACCTTC. As protein: CASSQPGTDSNYGYTF.

On this clone itself: Distinct nucleotide sequences in the sample also encode this CDR3. The CDR3 loop reads CASSSTVNTEAFF. DNA of the CDR3: TGTGCCAGCAGCTCGACTGTGAACACTGAAGCTTTCTTT. The chain couples TRBV7-9 to TRBJ1-1; D unclear. The CDR3 runs to 13 residues. Germline loops: CDR1 SEHNR, CDR2 FQNEAQ (reference sequence). V lost 4 bases, J lost 0 bases, and 6 bases lay in between. The complete variable domain, with remaining parts taken from reference TRBV7-9 and TRBJ1-1, reads DTGVSQNPRHKITKRGQNVTFRCDPISEHNRLYWYRQTLGQGPEFLTYFQNEAQLEKSRLLSDRFSAERPKGSFSTLEIQRTEQGDSAMYLCASSSTVNTEAFFGQGTRLTVV.

The rearrangement links TRBV18 to TRBJ1-1; D not resolved. The CDR3 is made up of 15 amino acids. Germline V gene data show CDR1 as KGHSH and CDR2 as LQKENI. Trimming stripped 3 bases from V and 1 base from J, with 12 bases between. This CDR3 reads CASSPPESPNTEAFF. In DNA form, the CDR3 reads TGTGCCAGCTCACCCCCTGAGTCACCGAACACTGAAGCTTTCTTT.

The genes are TRBV5-1 and TRBJ2-7, with TRBD1 matching over 10 bases. With V trimmed by 4 bases and J by 4 bases, 5 bases remained unmatched. Germline CDR1 reads SGHRS; CDR2 reads YFSETQ. CDR3 length: 14 residues. CDR3 sequence reads: CASSPTGGQYEQYF. The CDR3 DNA reads TGCGCCAGCAGCCCGACAGGGGGCCAGTACGAGCAGTACTTC.

V and J are TRBV30 and TRBJ1-2; D remains unclear. From germline, CDR1 is GTSNPN and CDR2 SVGIG (reference sequence). This CDR3 comprises 11 residues. The V and J ends lost 4 bases and 0 bases respectively, with 3 bases between them. For the CDR3, the DNA is TGTGCCTGGATAGCTAACTATGGCTACACCTTC. Translation gives CAWIANYGYTF.

This clone has only one observation. The J gene is TRBJ1-3, the V gene TRBV7-9, with 8 bases that match TRBD1. This CDR3 comprises 17 residues. The V gene's germline CDR1 is SEHNR and CDR2 FQNEAQ (reference sequence). Losses at the gene ends were 5 bases for V and 0 bases for J; bases not matched to a gene: 9. The CDR3 spells CASSSLSTGDSGNTIYF. DNA for the CDR3: TGTGCCAGCAGCAGCCTCTCGACAGGGGACTCTGGAAACACCATATATTTT. The full variable domain, its missing parts supplied by reference TRBV7-9 and TRBJ1-3, is DTGVSQNPRHKITKRGQNVTFRCDPISEHNRLYWYRQTLGQGPEFLTYFQNEAQLEKSRLLSDRFSAERPKGSFSTLEIQRTEQGDSAMYLCASSSLSTGDSGNTIYFGEGSWLTVV.

The chain employs TRBV15 and TRBJ1-2; 10 bases map to TRBD1. The germline CDR1 and CDR2 sequences are LNHNV and YYDKDF (reference sequence). The V gene end was trimmed by 1 base and the J gene end by 8 bases; junction bases not matched to a gene: 4. This CDR3 contains 14 residues. The CDR3 loop reads CATSRVDRGQGYTF. The CDR3 bases are TGTGCCACCAGCAGAGTTGACAGGGGGCAAGGCTACACCTTC. Full variable domain (remainder filled in from reference TRBV15 and TRBJ1-2): DAMVIQNPRYQVTQFGKPVTLSCSQTLNHNVMYWYQQKSSQAPKLLFHYYDKDFNNEADTPDNFQSRRPNTSFCFLDIRSPGLGDTAMYLCATSRVDRGQGYTFGSGTRLTVV.